These 20 T cell receptor beta chains came from one sample sequenced in a study of cytomegalovirus exposure and HLA in healthy donors. The PCR made use of 60 Vbeta and 13 Jbeta primers. Data came from immunoSEQ multiplex PCR; TCRdb stores just in-frame clones and leaves some out. In the table there are under 150,000 clones, approximately 78% of which are singletons. Sequencing used PBMCs. The receptors shown here come from a woman aged 40 to 50 in good health and CMV-seropositive.

V gene TRBV29-1 combines with J gene TRBJ2-3, with D tentatively TRBD1 (5 bases). The V end lost 4 bases, the J end lost 4 bases, and 9 bases lay between the germline ends. Per germline, CDR1 SQVTM and CDR2 ANQGSEA. The CDR3 loop spans 12 amino acids. The CDR3 here is CSVVATADTQYF. The CDR3 DNA reads TGCAGCGTTGTGGCGACAGCAGATACGCAGTATTTT.

The rearrangement links TRBV6-4 to TRBJ2-1, with TRBD2 matching 7 bases. After removal of 0 bases from V and 4 bases from J, the junction contained 3 bases not matched to a gene. Per the germline V gene, CDR1 is MRHNA and CDR2 is SNTAGT. The CDR3 is 15 amino acids. CDR3 DNA sequence: TGTGCCAGCAGTGACTCGGCTAGCGGTTACAATGAGCAGTTCTTC. Its translation: CASSDSASGYNEQFF.

The chain's CDR3 is CASSLGSAGTYEQYF. In nucleotides, the CDR3 is TGTGCCAGCAGCTTAGGATCTGCAGGTACCTACGAGCAGTACTTC. The V gene is TRBV11-2, the J gene TRBJ2-7; no definite D call. This CDR3 contains 15 residues. From germline, CDR1 is SGHAT and CDR2 FQNNGV. V was shortened by 1 base and J by 2 bases, with 12 bases between the two germline ends.

The chain couples TRBV19 to TRBJ2-5; 10 positions agree with TRBD2. CDR3 length equals 14 residues. Per germline, CDR1 LNHDA and CDR2 SQIVND (reference sequence). Trimming at V came to 7 bases and at J to 1 base, leaving 3 bases not matched to a gene. The CDR3 protein is CASNSGRSQETQYF. CDR3 nucleotide sequence: TGTGCCAGTAATAGCGGGAGGTCCCAAGAGACCCAGTACTTC.

The chain employs TRBV19 and TRBJ1-2, with 9 bases fitting TRBD1. Germline V CDR1 and CDR2: LNHDA, SQIVND (reference sequence). The length of the CDR3 is 14 residues. The V segment lost 6 bases and the J segment 4 bases; nucleotides outside the gene matches: 6. The CDR3 is CASRHRDRAYGYTF. The CDR3 region has the DNA TGTGCCAGTAGACACCGGGACAGGGCCTATGGCTACACCTTC.

With regard to this clone: At one end the junction does not follow the germline gene, possibly because of a read error. This sequence joins TRBV6-5 and TRBJ2-6, with D possibly TRBD1 on 6 matching bases. Germline assignment: CDR1 MNHEY and CDR2 SVGAGI. The CDR3 spans 14 residues. The CDR3 nucleotides are TGTGCCAGCAGTAACAGGGATGGGGCCGACGTCCTGACTTTC. The encoded protein is CASSNRDGADVLTF.

V gene TRBV6-4 combines with J gene TRBJ2-1; TRBD2 might be the D (6 bases). Trimming pared 3 bases from V and 12 bases from J, leaving 24 bases between. This CDR3 is 16 amino acids long. Germline V gene lookup returns CDR1 MRHNA and CDR2 SNTAGT. The CDR3 loop is CASSETVSGAPDGQFF. The CDR3 nucleotides are TGTGCCAGCAGTGAAACAGTTAGCGGAGCCCCAGACGGGCAGTTCTTC.

This chain links TRBV29-1 with TRBJ1-1, with D uncertain. Germline V gives CDR1 SQVTM, CDR2 ANQGSEA. The ends were cut back, 6 bases at V and 2 bases at J, with 16 bases in the middle. The CDR3 has 14 amino acids. Here the CDR3 DNA reads TGCAGCGTAGCCAACAGATACCCTAACACTGAAGCTTTCTTT. Its protein product is CSVANRYPNTEAFF.

The genes are TRBV4-2 and TRBJ2-7; 9 bases match TRBD2. This CDR3 contains 15 residues. J was trimmed by 7 bases and V by 1 base; bases with no gene match: 8. CDR1 and CDR2 from the germline V gene are LGHNA and YNFKEQ. The CDR3 region is CASSQATSGGGEQYF. Here the CDR3 DNA reads TGTGCCAGCAGCCAAGCGACTAGCGGTGGAGGGGAGCAGTACTTC.

Here the CDR3 reads CASSYRTDRDTEAFF. The CDR3 DNA is TGCGCCAGCAGCTATAGGACAGATCGGGACACTGAAGCTTTCTTT. The J gene is TRBJ1-1, the V gene TRBV5-1; TRBD1 is a possible D gene (6 bases). There are 15 residues in the CDR3. Germline CDR1 SGHRS, CDR2 YFSETQ. Trimming cost V 3 bases and J 3 bases, with 15 bases left between them.

This clone has only a few counts. The V and J genes are TRBV6-5 and TRBJ1-3; D is possibly TRBD1 (6 bases). Deletions cut 6 bases from V and 0 bases from J, with 12 bases between. Germline CDR1 and CDR2: MNHEY and SVGAGI. The CDR3 is made up of 15 amino acids. CDR3 coding DNA: TGTGCCAGCAGCCTAGGACAGTTCTCTGGAAACACCATATATTTT. It encodes CASSLGQFSGNTIYF.

The rearrangement uses TRBV25-1 and TRBJ1-1; 11 bases are shared with TRBD1. The length of the CDR3 is 17 residues. Germline V gene data show CDR1 as MGHDK and CDR2 as SYGVNS. The J segment lost 5 bases and the V segment lost 6 bases, leaving 14 bases of the junction unmatched. The CDR3 loop reads CASRLGTGGLGGTEAFF. CDR3 DNA sequence: TGTGCCAGCAGGTTGGGGACAGGGGGGTTGGGGGGGACTGAAGCTTTCTTT. Together with reference TRBV25-1 and TRBJ1-1, the CDR3 gives the full variable domain: EADIYQTPRYLVIGTGKKITLECSQTMGHDKMYWYQQDPGMELHLIHYSYGVNSTEKGDLSSESTVSRIRTEHFPLTLESARPSHTSQYLCASRLGTGGLGGTEAFFGQGTRLTVV.

The rearrangement links TRBV6-5 to TRBJ2-3; TRBD2 matches at 8 bases. The CDR3 loop spans 15 amino acids. Germline V gene lookup returns CDR1 MNHEY and CDR2 SVGAGI. V trimming: 6 bases; J trimming: 2 bases; junction bases outside the gene matches: 7. CDR3: CASRTLAAFTDTQYF. CDR3 coding DNA: TGTGCCAGCAGAACACTAGCGGCTTTCACAGATACGCAGTATTTT.

The CDR3 here is CASSLLGQGDYEQYF. CDR3 coding DNA: TGCGCCAGCAGCTTATTGGGCCAAGGCGACTACGAGCAGTACTTC. This chain connects TRBV5-1 to TRBJ2-7; D is undetermined. Germline CDR1 and CDR2: SGHRS and YFSETQ. V lost 2 bases to trimming and J lost 3 bases, with 15 bases between them. This CDR3 has 15 amino acids. The full variable domain, rest sourced from reference TRBV5-1 and TRBJ2-7, is KAGVTQTPRYLIKTRGQQVTLSCSPISGHRSVSWYQQTPGQGLQFLFEYFSETQRNKGNFPGRFSGRQFSNSRSEMNVSTLELGDSALYLCASSLLGQGDYEQYFGPGTRLTVT.

The rearrangement joins TRBV2 to TRBJ2-1, with TRBD2 identical over 7 bases. The CDR3 length is 19 residues. The germline V gene encodes CDR1 SNHLY and CDR2 FYNNEI. V trimming: 2 bases; J trimming: 7 bases; junction bases outside the gene matches: 20. CDR3 DNA: TGTGCCAGCAGTGAAAGATTGGGTATCAGGCGGCTAGCGGCAAATGAGCAGTTCTTC. It specifies CASSERLGIRRLAANEQFF.

Only one count was recorded for this clone. The J gene is TRBJ2-7, the V gene TRBV10-2; 12 nucleotides match TRBD2. The CDR3 extends over 15 amino acids. The V gene's germline CDR1 is WSHSY and CDR2 SAAADI. Trimming took 0 bases from V and 7 from J; bases not matched to a gene: 4. The CDR3 bases are TGCGCCAGCAGTGAGTCGACTAGCGGGAGAAGGGAGCAGTACTTC. This translates into CASSESTSGRREQYF.

V is TRBV5-1 and J is TRBJ1-1; tentatively, D is TRBD1 (5 bases). Germline CDR1 reads SGHRS; CDR2 reads YFSETQ. This CDR3 is 14 amino acids long. V lost 4 bases to trimming and J lost 0 bases, with 10 bases between them. CDR3 sequence: CASSNRQMNTEAFF. The DNA of the CDR3 is TGCGCCAGCAGCAACCGACAGATGAACACTGAAGCTTTCTTT.

The rearrangement joins TRBV28 to TRBJ1-5, with D unresolved. The V and J ends lost 4 bases and 11 bases respectively, with 12 bases between them. Germline lookup yields CDR1 MDHEN and CDR2 SYDVKM. This CDR3 has 12 residues. CDR3 in amino acids: CASSWAGSAQHF. The DNA of the CDR3 is TGTGCCAGCAGTTGGGCGGGGTCAGCCCAGCATTTT.

V is TRBV27 and J is TRBJ1-4; TRBD1 aligns across 7 bases. CDR1 and CDR2 (germline): MNHEY, SMNVEV (reference sequence). With 6 bases clipped from V and 1 base from J, the junction kept 8 bases outside the gene matches. This CDR3 comprises 16 residues. Here the CDR3 DNA reads TGTGCCAGCAGGGGCGGGACAGCAGGAACTAATGAAAAACTGTTTTTT. This codes for CASRGGTAGTNEKLFF.

This clone came up a few times. The chain combines TRBV6-5 with TRBJ2-2, with 8 bases aligning to TRBD1. The CDR3 covers 15 residues. V dropped 5 bases and J dropped 3; count of bases not matched to a gene: 5. Looked up from germline, CDR1 is MNHEY and CDR2 is SVGAGI. CDR3 nucleotides: TGTGCCAGCAGTGGGGGACAGGCCCACACCGGGGAGCTGTTTTTT. This codes for CASSGGQAHTGELFF.